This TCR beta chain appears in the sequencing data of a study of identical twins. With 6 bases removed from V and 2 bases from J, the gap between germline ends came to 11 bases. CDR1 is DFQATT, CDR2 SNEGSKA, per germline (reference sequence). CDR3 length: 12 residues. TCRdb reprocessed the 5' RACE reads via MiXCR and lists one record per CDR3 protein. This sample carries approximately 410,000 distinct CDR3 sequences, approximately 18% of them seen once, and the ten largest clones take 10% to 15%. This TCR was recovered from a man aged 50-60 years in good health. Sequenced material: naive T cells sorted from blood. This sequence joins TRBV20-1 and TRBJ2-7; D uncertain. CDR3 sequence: CSAPRSPYEQYF. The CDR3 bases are TGCAGTGCACCCCGCAGTCCCTACGAGCAGTACTTC.